Sequencing of this T cell receptor beta chain was carried out in a study of T-cell memory formation after mild COVID-19. TCRdb re-called the 5' RACE reads with MiXCR, one entry per CDR3 protein. The sample includes 200,000 to 300,000 distinct CDR3 sequences, around 10% of them seen just once. From germline, CDR1 is SEHNR and CDR2 FQNEAQ (reference sequence). This CDR3 has 15 residues. V shed 4 bases and J 5 bases; nucleotides not matched to a gene: 8. The J gene is TRBJ2-5, the V gene TRBV7-9, with 9 bases identical to TRBD1. Input material: PBMCs or a T cell subset sorted from them (not recorded which). The receptor comes from a young man who had mild COVID-19 (a few samples of this study predate the infection). Cell type and time point are not known. The CDR3 coding sequence is TGTGCCAGCAGCTCCACCGGGACAGGGTTTGAGACCCAGTACTTC. Protein product: CASSSTGTGFETQYF.